This TCR beta chain was sequenced during a study of monozygotic twins with inflammatory bowel disease. A word on this clonotype: Its antigen is as yet unknown.

Total RNA amounting to approximately 3,300 ng went into each TCR library. Reprocessing the 5' RACE reads, TCRdb reports a single entry for every CDR3 protein and omits DNA. Recorded for this sample: tens of thousands of distinct CDR3 sequences. General study results and limits: IBD patients, compared with healthy twins, shared fewer clonotypes with others (especially with disease activity).

The CDR3 spans 13 residues. Germline V CDR1 and CDR2: DFQATT, SNEGSKA (reference sequence). The material sequenced was blood. This sequence was found in a human donor with ulcerative colitis or Crohn's disease, or a healthy co-twin of an affected twin (not recorded which). The chain uses TRBV20-1 and TRBJ1-1; the D call from TCRdb, TRBD1, cannot be confirmed without DNA. The CDR3 region is CSAIGTANTEAFF.